The rows below give T cell receptor beta chains drawn from one sample of a study of neoadjuvant anti-PD-1 for oral cavity cancer. The data were produced by immunoSEQ multiplex PCR, yet TCRdb's version contains in-frame clones alone and is incomplete. The table has more than 12,000 clones, 55% to 75% seen once. Sequenced material: PBMCs, taken before nivolumab (anti-PD-1) treatment. Every receptor here comes from a person aged 40 to 85 with oral cavity squamous cell carcinoma. The CDR3 runs from the conserved cysteine through the conserved F or W.

J | V | CDR3
TRBJ1-1 | TRBV6-5 | CASSRQGGKAFF
TRBJ2-3 | TRBV5-4 | CASSAGQGGLADTQYF
TRBJ2-1 | TRBV2 | CASLIQRGGEQFF
TRBJ2-2 | TRBV11-3 | CASSPRDRDKDGELFF
TRBJ1-1 | TRBV19 | CASRRETVNTEAFF
TRBJ2-3 | TRBV10-1 | CANRLAGTTDTQYF
TRBJ1-2 | TRBV7-9 | CASSLPGTGVYGYTF
TRBJ2-3 | TRBV5-1 | CASSLDGGADTQYF
TRBJ1-2 | TRBV5-1 | CASSQRPGKNYGYTF
TRBJ1-2 | TRBV5-4 | CASSSDSLYGYTF